This T cell receptor beta chain was captured by sequencing in a study of cytomegalovirus exposure and HLA in healthy donors. Study-level findings and limits: Based on reports, TCR beta sequences accurately predicted HLA-A and HLA-B alleles for most subjects.

A word on this clone: Antigen unknown.

It was with 60 Vbeta and 13 Jbeta primers that the PCR ran. TCRdb's copy holds only in-frame clones and misses some; the assay was immunoSEQ multiplex PCR. Among tens of thousands of clones listed, less than 80% were seen once. Input material: PBMCs. The clonotype comes from a man aged 25 to 45 in good health and CMV-seronegative.

Written as DNA, the CDR3 is TGTGCCTGGAGTGTACTTAAGCGGGGCCTACAAGAGACCCAGTACTTC. This codes for CAWSVLKRGLQETQYF. This rearrangement joins TRBV30 to TRBJ2-5, with 7 bases that match TRBD2. The V and J ends lost 0 bases and 2 bases, in that order; junction bases with no gene match: 9. The CDR3 is 16 residues long. Germline V gene lookup returns CDR1 GTSNPN and CDR2 SVGIG (reference sequence).